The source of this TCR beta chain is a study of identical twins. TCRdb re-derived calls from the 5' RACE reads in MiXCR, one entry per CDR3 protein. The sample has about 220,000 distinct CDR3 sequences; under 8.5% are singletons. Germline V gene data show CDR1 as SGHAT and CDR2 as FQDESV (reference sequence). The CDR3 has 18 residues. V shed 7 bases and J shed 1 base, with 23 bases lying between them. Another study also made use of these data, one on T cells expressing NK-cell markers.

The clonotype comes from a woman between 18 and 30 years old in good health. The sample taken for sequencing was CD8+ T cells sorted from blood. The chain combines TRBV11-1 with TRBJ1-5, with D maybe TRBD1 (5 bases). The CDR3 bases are TGTGCCAGCATCAGGGCCATCTCACCTCCTTGGAGCAATCAGCCCCAGCATTTT. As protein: CASIRAISPPWSNQPQHF.